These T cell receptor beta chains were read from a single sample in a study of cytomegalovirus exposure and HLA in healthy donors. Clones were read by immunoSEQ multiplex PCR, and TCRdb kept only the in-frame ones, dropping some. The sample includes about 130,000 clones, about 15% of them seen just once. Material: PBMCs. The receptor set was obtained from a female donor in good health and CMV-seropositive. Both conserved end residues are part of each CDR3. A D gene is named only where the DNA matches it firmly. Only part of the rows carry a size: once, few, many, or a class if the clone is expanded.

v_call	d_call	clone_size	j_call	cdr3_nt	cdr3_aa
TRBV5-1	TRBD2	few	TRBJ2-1	TGCGCCAGCATGGTGGGAGGGCTAGACAATGAGCAGTTCTTC	CASMVGGLDNEQFF
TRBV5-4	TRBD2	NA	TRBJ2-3	TGTGCCAGCAGCTGGACTCTAGCGGGTGCTAGCACAGATACGCAGTATTTT	CASSWTLAGASTDTQYF
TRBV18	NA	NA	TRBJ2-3	TGTGCCAGCTCACCATATCAGGGCACAGATACGCAGTATTTT	CASSPYQGTDTQYF
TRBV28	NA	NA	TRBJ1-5	TGTGCCAGCAGTCCTCCAAAAAGATTACAGGGACGTCAGCCCCAGCATTTT	CASSPPKRLQGRQPQHF
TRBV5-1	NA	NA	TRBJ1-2	TGCGCCAGCAGCCGTGGGGTCCAAGGGAGCGTTTATGGCTACACCTTC	CASSRGVQGSVYGYTF
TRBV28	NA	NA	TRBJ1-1	TGTGCCAGCACCTCGGCAGGATGGAACACTGAAGCTTTCTTT	CASTSAGWNTEAFF
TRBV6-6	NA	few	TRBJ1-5	TGTGCCAGCAGCTTCGCGGAAAGCAATCAGCCCCAGCATTTT	CASSFAESNQPQHF
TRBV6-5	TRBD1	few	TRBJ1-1	TGTGCCAGCAGTTATGCCGGGACAGGGGGTTACACTGAAGCTTTCTTT	CASSYAGTGGYTEAFF
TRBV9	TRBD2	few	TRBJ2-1	TGTGCCAGCACCCTAGCGGGAGACTCCTACAATGAGCAGTTCTTC	CASTLAGDSYNEQFF
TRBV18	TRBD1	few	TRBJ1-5	TGTGCCAGCTCACCAAGGCGGCAGGGGGATGGCAATCAGCCCCAGCATTTT	CASSPRRQGDGNQPQHF
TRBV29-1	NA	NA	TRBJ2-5	TGCAGCGTTGTTGTAGCGCAGGAGACCCAGTACTTC	CSVVVAQETQYF
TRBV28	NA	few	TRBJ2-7	TGTGCCAGCAGTTTTAGCGTCCAGCACAGAAACTACGAGCAGTACTTC	CASSFSVQHRNYEQYF
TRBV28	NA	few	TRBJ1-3	TGTGCCAGCAGCCCAGACCTCGACAGTGCCTCTGGAAACACCATATATTTT	CASSPDLDSASGNTIYF
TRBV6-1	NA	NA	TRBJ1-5	TGTGCCAGCAGTGAATTACCTCGGGGGAGCAATCAGCCCCAGCATTTT	CASSELPRGSNQPQHF
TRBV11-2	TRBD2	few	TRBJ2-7	TGTGCCAGCAGCTTACCCGGGACTAGCGTTTACGAGCAGTACTTC	CASSLPGTSVYEQYF
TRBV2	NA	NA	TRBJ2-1	TGTGCCAGCAGACTTGGGGAGACTAGGCCTGAGCAGTTCTTC	CASRLGETRPEQFF
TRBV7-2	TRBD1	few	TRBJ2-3	TGTGCCAGCAGCTTAAGCACGCGGACAGGGCCAACAGATACGCAGTATTTT	CASSLSTRTGPTDTQYF
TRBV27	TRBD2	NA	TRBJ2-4	TGTGCCAGCAGTCTACTAGCGGGGGGCAAAAACATTCAGTACTTC	CASSLLAGGKNIQYF
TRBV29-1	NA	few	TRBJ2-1	TGCAGCGTTGAAGACCGAGCGGGTAGCTCCTACAATGAGCAGTTCTTC	CSVEDRAGSSYNEQFF
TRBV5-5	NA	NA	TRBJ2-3	TGTGCCAGCAGTATGCAGGTCACTTCAGATACGCAGTATTTT	CASSMQVTSDTQYF
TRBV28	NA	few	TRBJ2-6	TGTGCCAGCAGTTTTAACTCTGGGGCCAACGTCCTGACTTTC	CASSFNSGANVLTF
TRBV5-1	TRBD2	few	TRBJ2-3	TGCGCCAGCCGGAGGACGGGGGGTGTGGTAGATACGCAGTATTTT	CASRRTGGVVDTQYF
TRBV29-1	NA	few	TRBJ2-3	TGCAGTGGGGGGCCGGGGACAGCTCAAGATACGCAGTATTTT	CSGGPGTAQDTQYF
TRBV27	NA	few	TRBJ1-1	TGTGCCAGCAGTTTATGGGGGGGGCCCACTGAAGCTTTCTTT	CASSLWGGPTEAFF
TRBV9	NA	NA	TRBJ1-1	TGTGCCAGCAGCGTTGTTGCAGGGAACACTGAAGCTTTCTTT	CASSVVAGNTEAFF
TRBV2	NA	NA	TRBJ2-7	TGTGCCAGCAGTGATTCGGCAGGGAAGTTCTACGAGCAGTACTTC	CASSDSAGKFYEQYF
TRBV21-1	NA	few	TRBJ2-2	TGTGCCAGCAGCAATAACAGGGAGCCAAACACCGGGGAGCTGTTTTTT	CASSNNREPNTGELFF
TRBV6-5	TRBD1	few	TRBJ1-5	TGTGCCAGCAGTTGGGACAGAAATCAGCCCCAGCATTTT	CASSWDRNQPQHF
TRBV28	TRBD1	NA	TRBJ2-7	TGTGCCAGCGTAGGGGGCCCCTACGAGCAGTACTTC	CASVGGPYEQYF
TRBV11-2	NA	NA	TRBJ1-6	TGTGCCAGCAGCCGCGTCCTGCTCGATTCACCCCTCCACTTT	CASSRVLLDSPLHF
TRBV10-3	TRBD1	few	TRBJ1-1	TGTGCCATCAGTGAACGGGACAGGGGGGGCACTGAAGCTTTCTTT	CAISERDRGGTEAFF
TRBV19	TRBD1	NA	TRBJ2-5	TGTGCCAGTAGTCTCAACAGGGGCCAAGAGACCCAGTACTTC	CASSLNRGQETQYF
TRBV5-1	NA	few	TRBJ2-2	TGCGCCAGCAGCCACACTCAGGGTACCGCGATCGCCGGGGAGCTGTTTTTT	CASSHTQGTAIAGELFF
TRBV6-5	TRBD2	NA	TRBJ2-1	TGTGCCAGCAGTTACTCTACTAGCGGCAACAATGAGCAGTTCTTC	CASSYSTSGNNEQFF
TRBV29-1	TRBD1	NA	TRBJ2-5	TGCAGCGTTCCACAGGGGTACCAAGAGACCCAGTACTTC	CSVPQGYQETQYF
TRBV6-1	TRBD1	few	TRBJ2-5	TGTGCCAGCAGCGTGACAGGGAACCAAGAGACCCAGTACTTC	CASSVTGNQETQYF
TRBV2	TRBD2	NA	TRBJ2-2	TGTGCCAGCAGGACTAGCGGGATAGGTGCTGGGGAGCTGTTTTTT	CASRTSGIGAGELFF
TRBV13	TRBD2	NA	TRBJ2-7	TGTGCCAGCATCCTCAGGGCGGCGGGGGGCGAGCAGTACTTC	CASILRAAGGEQYF